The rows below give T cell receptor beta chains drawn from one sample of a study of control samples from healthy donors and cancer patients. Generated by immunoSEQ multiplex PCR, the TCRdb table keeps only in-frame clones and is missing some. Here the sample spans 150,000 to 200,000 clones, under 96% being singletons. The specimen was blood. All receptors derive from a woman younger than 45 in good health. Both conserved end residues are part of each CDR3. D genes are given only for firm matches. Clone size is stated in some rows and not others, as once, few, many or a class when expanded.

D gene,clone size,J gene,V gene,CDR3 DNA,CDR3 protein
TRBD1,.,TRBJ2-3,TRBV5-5,TGTGCCAGCAGCTTGGTACAGGGGGCGATCACAGATACGCAGTATTTT,CASSLVQGAITDTQYF
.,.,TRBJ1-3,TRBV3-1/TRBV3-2,TGTGCCAGCAGCCATAAGTTGCACACCATATATTTT,CASSHKLHTIYF
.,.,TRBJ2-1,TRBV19,TGTGCCAGTAGTATAGTATCCAATGAGCAGTTCTTC,CASSIVSNEQFF
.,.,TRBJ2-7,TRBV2,TGTGCCAGCAGTGACCGGGGAGGGGGCATGTACGAGCAGTACTTC,CASSDRGGGMYEQYF
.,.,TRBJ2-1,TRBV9,TGTGCCAGCAGCGTAGCTCCCCAGGCCTACAATGAGCAGTTCTTC,CASSVAPQAYNEQFF
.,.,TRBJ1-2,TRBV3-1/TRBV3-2,TGTGCCAGCAGCCTTCCGGGACGGGCAAGGGACTACACCTTC,CASSLPGRARDYTF
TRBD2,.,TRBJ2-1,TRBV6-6,TGTGCCAGCAGAGTAGCGGGGCCAGACAATGAGCAGTTCTTC,CASRVAGPDNEQFF
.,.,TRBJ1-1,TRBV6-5,TGTGCCAGCAGTTACTCCACTGCAGGGGCCACTGAAGCTTTCTTT,CASSYSTAGATEAFF
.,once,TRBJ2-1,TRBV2,TGTGCCAGCAGTGGTGAAGGGTGGGGTACCTACAATGAGCAGTTCTTC,CASSGEGWGTYNEQFF
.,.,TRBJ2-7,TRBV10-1,TGCGCCAGCAGCCCCGGGACAGCTCCCGGGAGGGAGCAGTACTTC,CASSPGTAPGREQYF
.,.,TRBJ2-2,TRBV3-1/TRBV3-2,TGTGCCAGCAGCCATTACTCCGGGGAGCTGTTTTTT,CASSHYSGELFF
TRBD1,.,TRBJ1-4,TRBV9,TGTGCCAGCAGCGTAGACGTTGACAGGGGTGAAAAACTGTTTTTT,CASSVDVDRGEKLFF
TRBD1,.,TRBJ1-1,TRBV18,TGTGCCAGCTCACCTTTGACAGGGGTAGGGACTGAAGCTTTCTTT,CASSPLTGVGTEAFF
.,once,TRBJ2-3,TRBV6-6,TGTGCCAGCCTCTTGGGTAGCGCCGATACGCAGTATTTT,CASLLGSADTQYF
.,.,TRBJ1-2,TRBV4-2,TGTGCCAGCAGCCAAGTTGCAGGGGTCTATGGCTACACCTTC,CASSQVAGVYGYTF
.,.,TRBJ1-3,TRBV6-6,TGTGCCGTCGAAAGTGCTGGAAACACCATATATTTT,CAVESAGNTIYF
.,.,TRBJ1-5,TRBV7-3,TGTGCCAGCAGCTTGGGGGGTGGCAATCAGCCCCAGCATTTT,CASSLGGGNQPQHF
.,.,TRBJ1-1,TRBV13,TGTGCCAGCAGCTTATATCACGGGGGCGGGGGCACTGAAGCTTTCTTT,CASSLYHGGGGTEAFF
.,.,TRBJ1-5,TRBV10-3,TGTGCCATCAGTGACCCTCGGGGAGGGGTCGGCAAAAGCAATCAGCCCCAGCATTTT,CAISDPRGGVGKSNQPQHF
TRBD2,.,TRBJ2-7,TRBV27,TGTGCCAGCAGTTTACACGCGACTAGCGGGAGTGGGGCCTACGAGCAGTACTTC,CASSLHATSGSGAYEQYF
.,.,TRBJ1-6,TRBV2,TGTGCCAGCAGTGACGGGGGGAGCTCCTATAATTCACCCCTCCACTTT,CASSDGGSSYNSPLHF
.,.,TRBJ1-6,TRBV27,TGTGCCAGCAGTTCTCAGGGCAGAAAATCACCCCTCCACTTT,CASSSQGRKSPLHF
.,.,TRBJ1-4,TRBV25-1,TGTGCCAGCAGTGAACATAAAGGTTTATCCCTCAATGAAAAACTGTTTTTT,CASSEHKGLSLNEKLFF
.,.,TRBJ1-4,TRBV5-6,TGTGCCAGCAGCTTGGGGCGGACTATCCAGGAAAAACTGTTTTTT,CASSLGRTIQEKLFF
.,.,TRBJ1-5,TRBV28,TGTGCCAGCAGTTTAGTGGGGGCCGGACAGCCCCAGCATTTT,CASSLVGAGQPQHF
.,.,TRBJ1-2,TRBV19,TGTGCCAGTTCTGTAGGGATGGGAGTGGACTATGGCTACACCTTC,CASSVGMGVDYGYTF
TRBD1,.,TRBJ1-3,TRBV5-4,TGTGCCAGCAGGAGGACAGGGGAGACCTCTGGAAACACCATATATTTT,CASRRTGETSGNTIYF